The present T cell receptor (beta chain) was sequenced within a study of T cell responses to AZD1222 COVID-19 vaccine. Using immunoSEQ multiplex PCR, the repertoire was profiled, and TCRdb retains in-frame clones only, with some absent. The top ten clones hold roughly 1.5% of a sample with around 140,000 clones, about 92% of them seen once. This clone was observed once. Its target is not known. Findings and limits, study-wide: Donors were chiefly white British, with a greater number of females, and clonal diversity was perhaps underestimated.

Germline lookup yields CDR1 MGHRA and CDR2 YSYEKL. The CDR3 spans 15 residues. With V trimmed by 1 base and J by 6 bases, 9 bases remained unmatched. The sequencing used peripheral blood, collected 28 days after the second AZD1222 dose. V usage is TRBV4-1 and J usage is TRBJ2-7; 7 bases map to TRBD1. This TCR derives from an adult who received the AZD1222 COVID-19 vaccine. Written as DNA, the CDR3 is TGCGCCAGCAGCCAAGTAAGACAGGGACGGGGCGAGCAGTACTTC. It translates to CASSQVRQGRGEQYF.